This is a list of T cell receptor beta chains from one sample in a study of T cell changes during pregnancy in multiple sclerosis. Clones were read by immunoSEQ multiplex PCR, and TCRdb kept only the in-frame ones, dropping some. The sample has about 60,000 clones, 91% seen once. The sequences come from peripheral blood, collected before pregnancy. The receptors shown here come from a female donor with multiple sclerosis, enrolled in a pregnancy study. The CDR3 runs from the conserved cysteine through the conserved F or W. Fields, in order: CDR3 protein, CDR3 DNA, clone size, V gene, CDR3 length, J gene, D gene. A D gene is named only where the DNA matches it firmly. The size field is filled for only some rows; it gives once, few, many or a size class.

CDR3 protein: CASSPRDRGGIYTF
CDR3 DNA: TGTGCCAGCAGCCCCCGGGACAGGGGGGGAATCTACACCTTC
clone size: few
V gene: TRBV13
CDR3 length: 14
J gene: TRBJ1-2
D gene: TRBD1

CDR3 protein: CASSLGWGAYEQYF
CDR3 DNA: TGTGCCAGCAGCTTAGGGTGGGGGGCCTACGAGCAGTACTTC
clone size: -
V gene: TRBV7-2
CDR3 length: 14
J gene: TRBJ2-7
D gene: -

CDR3 protein: CASSRPTSGDGYEQYF
CDR3 DNA: TGTGCCAGCAGCCGCCCTACTTCAGGGGATGGTTACGAGCAGTACTTC
clone size: -
V gene: TRBV6-6
CDR3 length: 16
J gene: TRBJ2-7
D gene: -

CDR3 protein: CASSFLTGVNRSYGYTF
CDR3 DNA: TGTGCCAGCAGCTTTTTGACAGGAGTTAACCGTTCGTATGGCTACACCTTC
clone size: -
V gene: TRBV11-2
CDR3 length: 17
J gene: TRBJ1-2
D gene: -

CDR3 protein: CASSQGLLQETQYF
CDR3 DNA: TGCGCCAGCAGCCAAGGTCTGCTACAAGAGACCCAGTACTTC
clone size: -
V gene: TRBV4-3
CDR3 length: 14
J gene: TRBJ2-5
D gene: -

CDR3 protein: CASSVRGQQPQHF
CDR3 DNA: TGTGCCAGCAGCGTCAGGGGGCAGCAGCCCCAGCATTTT
clone size: -
V gene: TRBV7-2
CDR3 length: 13
J gene: TRBJ1-5
D gene: TRBD1

CDR3 protein: CASRAPGLWNTEAFF
CDR3 DNA: TGTGCCAGCAGGGCCCCGGGACTCTGGAACACTGAAGCTTTCTTT
clone size: -
V gene: TRBV6-1
CDR3 length: 15
J gene: TRBJ1-1
D gene: -

CDR3 protein: CSAEQADTQYF
CDR3 DNA: TGCAGTGCAGAACAAGCGGATACGCAGTATTTT
clone size: -
V gene: TRBV20-1
CDR3 length: 11
J gene: TRBJ2-3
D gene: -

CDR3 protein: CAISESSIDIQYF
CDR3 DNA: TGTGCCATCAGTGAGTCGTCAATTGACATTCAGTACTTC
clone size: -
V gene: TRBV10-3
CDR3 length: 13
J gene: TRBJ2-4
D gene: -

CDR3 protein: CAWSILSGANVLTF
CDR3 DNA: TGTGCCTGGAGTATCCTCTCTGGGGCCAACGTCCTGACTTTC
clone size: -
V gene: TRBV30
CDR3 length: 14
J gene: TRBJ2-6
D gene: -

CDR3 protein: CASSLTGGTGEQYF
CDR3 DNA: TGTGCCAGCAGCCTCACAGGGGGAACCGGCGAGCAGTACTTC
clone size: -
V gene: TRBV9
CDR3 length: 14
J gene: TRBJ2-7
D gene: TRBD1

CDR3 protein: CASSRRLAGGTDTQYF
CDR3 DNA: TGTGCCAGCAGCCGGAGACTAGCGGGGGGGACAGATACGCAGTATTTT
clone size: -
V gene: TRBV5-4
CDR3 length: 16
J gene: TRBJ2-3
D gene: TRBD2

CDR3 protein: CASSPSRDRGPEQYF
CDR3 DNA: TGTGCCAGCTCACCGAGTCGGGACAGGGGACCCGAGCAGTACTTC
clone size: -
V gene: TRBV18
CDR3 length: 15
J gene: TRBJ2-7
D gene: TRBD1

CDR3 protein: CASSLVATGLITEAFF
CDR3 DNA: TGTGCCAGCAGCTTAGTCGCGACAGGGTTGATCACTGAAGCTTTCTTT
clone size: -
V gene: TRBV7-8
CDR3 length: 16
J gene: TRBJ1-1
D gene: TRBD1

CDR3 protein: CASSPRQGGGYEQYF
CDR3 DNA: TGTGCCAGCAGCCCCCGACAGGGAGGTGGGTACGAGCAGTACTTC
clone size: -
V gene: TRBV7-2
CDR3 length: 15
J gene: TRBJ2-7
D gene: -

CDR3 protein: CASSFEGASGNTIYF
CDR3 DNA: TGTGCCAGCAGCTTCGAGGGGGCCTCTGGAAACACCATATATTTT
clone size: -
V gene: TRBV7-8
CDR3 length: 15
J gene: TRBJ1-3
D gene: TRBD1

CDR3 protein: CASTAGESNTEAFF
CDR3 DNA: TGTGCCAGTACTGCAGGGGAATCGAACACTGAAGCTTTCTTT
clone size: -
V gene: TRBV19
CDR3 length: 14
J gene: TRBJ1-1
D gene: -

CDR3 protein: CASSTDPTGAETQYF
CDR3 DNA: TGCGCCAGCAGCACAGATCCGACAGGCGCAGAGACCCAGTACTTC
clone size: -
V gene: TRBV5-1
CDR3 length: 15
J gene: TRBJ2-5
D gene: -

CDR3 protein: CASSPGTGTDTQYF
CDR3 DNA: TGTGCCAGCAGCCCCGGGACAGGGACAGATACGCAGTATTTT
clone size: -
V gene: TRBV7-3
CDR3 length: 14
J gene: TRBJ2-3
D gene: TRBD1

CDR3 protein: CASSSLDRPMNTEAFF
CDR3 DNA: TGTGCCAGCAGCAGTTTGGACAGGCCCATGAACACTGAAGCTTTCTTT
clone size: -
V gene: TRBV5-4
CDR3 length: 16
J gene: TRBJ1-1
D gene: TRBD1

CDR3 protein: CSAQQGNTIYF
CDR3 DNA: TGCAGTGCTCAACAGGGAAACACCATATATTTT
clone size: -
V gene: TRBV20-1
CDR3 length: 11
J gene: TRBJ1-3
D gene: -

CDR3 protein: CASRASSGNTIYF
CDR3 DNA: TGTGCCAGCCGCGCCTCCTCTGGAAACACCATATATTTT
clone size: few
V gene: TRBV7-2
CDR3 length: 13
J gene: TRBJ1-3
D gene: -

CDR3 protein: CASSPSTGGENIQYF
CDR3 DNA: TGTGCCAGCTCACCTTCGACAGGGGGCGAAAACATTCAGTACTTC
clone size: -
V gene: TRBV18
CDR3 length: 15
J gene: TRBJ2-4
D gene: TRBD1

CDR3 protein: CASSYNPKTPEETQYF
CDR3 DNA: TGTGCCAGCAGTTACAACCCCAAGACCCCGGAGGAGACCCAGTACTTC
clone size: -
V gene: TRBV6-6
CDR3 length: 16
J gene: TRBJ2-5
D gene: -

CDR3 protein: CASSLGGTGNNEQFF
CDR3 DNA: TGTGCCAGCAGCTTAGGAGGGACAGGTAACAATGAGCAGTTCTTC
clone size: -
V gene: TRBV7-2
CDR3 length: 15
J gene: TRBJ2-1
D gene: TRBD1

CDR3 protein: CASSLGGGGFSGNTIYF
CDR3 DNA: TGTGCCAGCAGCTTAGGTGGGGGCGGGTTCTCTGGAAACACCATATATTTT
clone size: -
V gene: TRBV7-8
CDR3 length: 17
J gene: TRBJ1-3
D gene: -

CDR3 protein: CASSERAAGEQYF
CDR3 DNA: TGTGCCAGCAGTGAAAGGGCCGCGGGAGAGCAGTACTTC
clone size: -
V gene: TRBV6-1
CDR3 length: 13
J gene: TRBJ2-7
D gene: -

CDR3 protein: CASSVADRGFTEAFF
CDR3 DNA: TGTGCCAGCAGCGTAGCGGACAGGGGGTTCACTGAAGCTTTCTTT
clone size: -
V gene: TRBV9
CDR3 length: 15
J gene: TRBJ1-1
D gene: TRBD1

CDR3 protein: CASSGPGTYNEQFF
CDR3 DNA: TGTGCCAGCAGCGGGCCGGGAACGTACAATGAGCAGTTCTTC
clone size: -
V gene: TRBV6-5
CDR3 length: 14
J gene: TRBJ2-1
D gene: -

CDR3 protein: CASSVGRGGRTNEQFF
CDR3 DNA: TGCGCCAGCAGTGTGGGACGGGGGGGCAGGACCAATGAGCAGTTCTTC
clone size: -
V gene: TRBV10-2
CDR3 length: 16
J gene: TRBJ2-1
D gene: TRBD2

CDR3 protein: CASSARAQGANTDTQYF
CDR3 DNA: TGTGCCAGCAGCGCGCGGGCCCAGGGGGCCAACACAGATACGCAGTATTTT
clone size: once
V gene: TRBV9
CDR3 length: 17
J gene: TRBJ2-3
D gene: TRBD1

CDR3 protein: CSAIRGTEAFF
CDR3 DNA: TGCAGTGCGATCAGGGGCACTGAAGCTTTCTTT
clone size: few
V gene: TRBV20-1
CDR3 length: 11
J gene: TRBJ1-1
D gene: -

CDR3 protein: CASSYSKGGNSPLHF
CDR3 DNA: TGTGCCAGCAGTTACTCGAAGGGGGGGAATTCACCCCTCCACTTT
clone size: -
V gene: TRBV6-5
CDR3 length: 15
J gene: TRBJ1-6
D gene: -

CDR3 protein: CASSYSSETSTSPLHF
CDR3 DNA: TGTGCCAGCAGTTACTCGTCCGAGACATCGACGTCACCCCTCCACTTT
clone size: -
V gene: TRBV6-5
CDR3 length: 16
J gene: TRBJ1-6
D gene: -